A selection of T cell receptor beta chains follows, all from one sample in a study of tumor-infiltrating lymphocytes in localized non-small cell lung cancer. Profiled with immunoSEQ multiplex PCR; TCRdb holds only in-frame clones, not every one. This sample yields some 3,100 clones, of which 52% are seen a single time; about 11% belongs to the top ten. Input material: uninvolved lung tissue not adjacent to the tumor. The source is a human donor with non-small cell lung cancer. Both conserved end residues are part of each CDR3. D genes are given only for firm matches. Part of the rows lack a size; the others show once, few, many or a class for expanded clones.

V gene: TRBV30
clone size: NA
J gene: TRBJ1-2
D gene: TRBD1
CDR3 DNA: TGTGCCTGGACTGGACAGGGAGGCTATGGCTACACCTTC
CDR3 protein: CAWTGQGGYGYTF

V gene: TRBV11-2
clone size: few
J gene: TRBJ1-1
D gene: NA
CDR3 DNA: TGTGCCAGCAGCTTAGGACGGCAGGGTCTTGAAGCTTTCTTT
CDR3 protein: CASSLGRQGLEAFF

V gene: TRBV7-6
clone size: NA
J gene: TRBJ2-1
D gene: TRBD2
CDR3 DNA: TGTGCCAGCAGCTGGGGACTAGCGGGCCCGTTTGATGAGCAGTTCTTC
CDR3 protein: CASSWGLAGPFDEQFF

V gene: TRBV5-1
clone size: NA
J gene: TRBJ2-3
D gene: TRBD2
CDR3 DNA: TGCGCCAGCAGCTTGGAGGCGGGAGCAAGCACAGATACGCAGTATTTT
CDR3 protein: CASSLEAGASTDTQYF

V gene: TRBV30
clone size: NA
J gene: TRBJ1-2
D gene: NA
CDR3 DNA: TGTGCCTGGACAGCCACTAACTATGGCTACACCTTC
CDR3 protein: CAWTATNYGYTF

V gene: TRBV4-1
clone size: NA
J gene: TRBJ2-4
D gene: TRBD2
CDR3 DNA: TGCGCCAGCAGCCAAGGTCCGGCGGGGGGTGAATCGAACATTCAGTACTTC
CDR3 protein: CASSQGPAGGESNIQYF

V gene: TRBV4-3
clone size: few
J gene: TRBJ2-7
D gene: TRBD1
CDR3 DNA: TGCGCCAGCAGCGACGGGACAGGGGTGAGGTCCTACGAGCAGTACTTC
CDR3 protein: CASSDGTGVRSYEQYF

V gene: TRBV9
clone size: NA
J gene: TRBJ2-1
D gene: TRBD2
CDR3 DNA: TGTGCCAGCAGCCCGGGGACTAGCGGCCTTGGTGAGCAGTTCTTC
CDR3 protein: CASSPGTSGLGEQFF

V gene: TRBV19
clone size: NA
J gene: TRBJ1-5
D gene: NA
CDR3 DNA: TGTGCCAGTAGTTTACAGGGACCTGGCCAGCCCCAGCATTTT
CDR3 protein: CASSLQGPGQPQHF

V gene: TRBV28
clone size: NA
J gene: TRBJ1-3
D gene: NA
CDR3 DNA: TGTGCCAGCAGTTCCCTTGTGTTGAGCTCTGGAAACACCATATATTTT
CDR3 protein: CASSSLVLSSGNTIYF

V gene: TRBV14
clone size: once
J gene: TRBJ2-1
D gene: NA
CDR3 DNA: TGTGCCAGCAGCCAAGATTTACTGGGGGCTAGTTCCCATGAGCAGTTCTTC
CDR3 protein: CASSQDLLGASSHEQFF

V gene: TRBV5-4
clone size: NA
J gene: TRBJ2-3
D gene: NA
CDR3 DNA: TGTGCCAGCAGCCGCTCTAGGGGTAGCACAGATACGCAGTATTTT
CDR3 protein: CASSRSRGSTDTQYF

V gene: TRBV5-4
clone size: NA
J gene: TRBJ2-7
D gene: NA
CDR3 DNA: TGTGCCAGCAGCTTGGGGGACGAGGTATCCTACGAGCAGTACTTC
CDR3 protein: CASSLGDEVSYEQYF

V gene: TRBV7-9
clone size: NA
J gene: TRBJ1-1
D gene: TRBD1
CDR3 DNA: TGTGCCAGCAGCTACATCCAGGGGGGCGCTGAAGCTTTCTTT
CDR3 protein: CASSYIQGGAEAFF

V gene: TRBV7-2
clone size: NA
J gene: TRBJ2-1
D gene: NA
CDR3 DNA: TGTGCCAGCAGCTTAGCGCTGATGAATGAGCAGTTCTTC
CDR3 protein: CASSLALMNEQFF

V gene: TRBV7-3
clone size: NA
J gene: TRBJ2-7
D gene: NA
CDR3 DNA: TGTGCCAGCAGCCCTACAGGGTACTCCTACGAGCAGTACTTC
CDR3 protein: CASSPTGYSYEQYF